This TCR beta chain was found in a study of tumor-infiltrating lymphocytes in primary liver carcinoma. Study in general: The cohort included men and women aged 30 to 69 years.

Bulk tissue was left unsorted, and RNA and DNA were co-extracted from about 20-30 mg of it. Whichever tumor sample was examined, it had over 85% viable tumor cells. The CDR3 comprises 12 residues, both ends counted. Germline V gene sequence: CDR1 SGHNT, CDR2 YENEEA. In regard to this clonotype: The antigen is unknown. This is likely a read error, given that the CDR3 carries no conserved phenylalanine or tryptophan at its end. No DNA is shown, since the ends of the CDR3 on it are uncertain; the CDR3 is the one TCRdb lists.

The template, about 510 ng total RNA, yielded TCR beta cDNA made with a constant-region primer. What produced the TCR beta libraries was three nested multiplex PCR rounds using slightly modified ARM-PCR. In the first two PCR rounds, TRBV1-TRBV30 forward primers were paired with a C-beta reverse primer, and each round lasted about 9 cycles. TCRdb passed the multiplex PCR reads through MiXCR, listing each CDR3 protein once. The sample has about 50,000 distinct CDR3 sequences; 70% to 80% are singletons. Study-wide findings and caveats: Blood had a significantly lower top-250-clone fraction than tumors did (p = 0.039). Compared with tumor region pairs, tumor-adjacent and tumor-blood pairs overlapped less.

This receptor was obtained from a man aged 35 to 55 with primary liver carcinoma and hepatitis B virus infection. The genes are TRBV11-3 and TRBJ2-1. Sequenced input: liver tumor tissue from sampling region 5. Subset denoted: tumor region T5, tumor centre. CDR3 sequence: CASSLNANEQFL.